Listed below are T cell receptor beta chains from one sample, sequenced in a study of PD-L1 blockade in urothelial cancer. The table came from immunoSEQ multiplex PCR; TCRdb's copy has only in-frame clones and leaves some out. This sample has 58,000 or so clones, with around 84% found just once. The sample was PBMCs, taken around atezolizumab (anti-PD-L1) treatment. These receptors all come from a man aged 50 to 60 with urothelial cancer. Both conserved end residues are part of each CDR3.

v_gene: TRBV7-9
j_gene: TRBJ1-2
CDR3aa: CASSLSWRTNYGYTF

v_gene: TRBV6-5
j_gene: TRBJ2-1
CDR3aa: CASKKRGTNNEQFF

v_gene: TRBV28
j_gene: TRBJ2-1
CDR3aa: CASGSGVTQPKQFF

v_gene: TRBV18
j_gene: TRBJ1-4
CDR3aa: CASSLTDRVATNEKLFF

v_gene: TRBV19
j_gene: TRBJ2-1
CDR3aa: CASSISVAGGPYNEQFF

v_gene: TRBV27
j_gene: TRBJ2-2
CDR3aa: CASTYGTSGTGELFF

v_gene: TRBV9
j_gene: TRBJ2-1
CDR3aa: CASSGGGGLAGYNEQFF

v_gene: TRBV19
j_gene: TRBJ1-4
CDR3aa: CASRDRTNEKLFF

v_gene: TRBV5-1
j_gene: TRBJ2-5
CDR3aa: CASTRGYTSGAQETQYF

v_gene: TRBV13
j_gene: TRBJ1-1
CDR3aa: CASSFGTGGTEAFF

v_gene: TRBV19
j_gene: TRBJ2-4
CDR3aa: CASRPLSDYKNIQYF

v_gene: TRBV5-1
j_gene: TRBJ2-4
CDR3aa: CASSSDLGRTKNIQYF

v_gene: TRBV15
j_gene: TRBJ2-2
CDR3aa: CATSSMKNTGELFF

v_gene: TRBV5-1
j_gene: TRBJ1-1
CDR3aa: CASSTIDGKASTEAFF

v_gene: TRBV6-1
j_gene: TRBJ2-7
CDR3aa: CASSDTGGPYEQYF

v_gene: TRBV28
j_gene: TRBJ2-2
CDR3aa: CASSFRNTGELFF

v_gene: TRBV6-4
j_gene: TRBJ2-3
CDR3aa: CASSVSGTSTDTQYF

v_gene: TRBV5-4
j_gene: TRBJ2-3
CDR3aa: CASTPSRGASGADTQYF

v_gene: TRBV18
j_gene: TRBJ1-2
CDR3aa: CASSPSLVGQGHYGYTF

v_gene: TRBV5-8
j_gene: TRBJ2-1
CDR3aa: CASSSGRGAFNEQFF

v_gene: TRBV6-1
j_gene: TRBJ1-1
CDR3aa: CASSEARGGVNTEAFF

v_gene: TRBV18
j_gene: TRBJ2-7
CDR3aa: CASSRSTSGASYEQYF

v_gene: TRBV7-6
j_gene: TRBJ1-2
CDR3aa: CASSLRTGTYGYTF

v_gene: TRBV5-1
j_gene: TRBJ2-7
CDR3aa: CASSFGQDYEQYF

v_gene: TRBV28
j_gene: TRBJ1-4
CDR3aa: CASSLWAGDSGEKLFF

v_gene: TRBV7-9
j_gene: TRBJ1-6
CDR3aa: CASSLTRSGGNSPLHF

v_gene: TRBV7-8
j_gene: TRBJ2-7
CDR3aa: CASSLGTGGPTQTYEQYF

v_gene: TRBV28
j_gene: TRBJ2-7
CDR3aa: CASSSPHGGSPYEQYF

v_gene: TRBV5-1
j_gene: TRBJ2-1
CDR3aa: CASSIGGNSYNEQFF

v_gene: TRBV19
j_gene: TRBJ2-3
CDR3aa: CASSPLGLASSTDTQYF

v_gene: TRBV5-8
j_gene: TRBJ2-6
CDR3aa: CASSSPLVPGANVLTF

v_gene: TRBV14
j_gene: TRBJ1-2
CDR3aa: CASSQMLLDYGYTF

v_gene: TRBV6-1
j_gene: TRBJ1-3
CDR3aa: CASSEGSSGNTIYF

v_gene: TRBV2
j_gene: TRBJ2-3
CDR3aa: CANRNGRLAGHTDTQYF

v_gene: TRBV5-1
j_gene: TRBJ1-6
CDR3aa: CASSRGQASSYNSPLHF

v_gene: TRBV19
j_gene: TRBJ2-2
CDR3aa: CASSSRFADSTGELFF

v_gene: TRBV19
j_gene: TRBJ2-7
CDR3aa: CATARGVSYEQYF

v_gene: TRBV7-9
j_gene: TRBJ2-1
CDR3aa: CASSLAREQFF

v_gene: TRBV30
j_gene: TRBJ2-1
CDR3aa: CAWSAQRSSGTYNEQFF

v_gene: TRBV7-6
j_gene: TRBJ2-2
CDR3aa: CASSLSGSGELFF

v_gene: TRBV5-1
j_gene: TRBJ2-2
CDR3aa: CASSGTPPNTGELFF

v_gene: TRBV2
j_gene: TRBJ1-3
CDR3aa: CARKGSGNTIYF

v_gene: TRBV6-1
j_gene: TRBJ2-2
CDR3aa: CASLGDLLAGELFF

v_gene: TRBV30
j_gene: TRBJ1-3
CDR3aa: CAWGQGTGNTIYF

v_gene: TRBV2
j_gene: TRBJ1-4
CDR3aa: CASSVGQGQVEKLFF

v_gene: TRBV19
j_gene: TRBJ2-2
CDR3aa: CASRLAGAPGELFF

v_gene: TRBV7-2
j_gene: TRBJ2-7
CDR3aa: CASIRTSGTYEQYF

v_gene: TRBV5-6
j_gene: TRBJ2-1
CDR3aa: CASSLGLAGNNEQFF

v_gene: TRBV27
j_gene: TRBJ1-5
CDR3aa: CASSAERQGGEPQHF

v_gene: TRBV5-8
j_gene: TRBJ1-2
CDR3aa: CASITGRYGYTF

v_gene: TRBV28
j_gene: TRBJ2-4
CDR3aa: CASSIGKREGNLAKNIQYF

v_gene: TRBV6-5
j_gene: TRBJ2-4
CDR3aa: CASKRFGKNIQYF

v_gene: TRBV10-1
j_gene: TRBJ2-7
CDR3aa: CASSELSGYPSYEQYF

v_gene: TRBV7-9
j_gene: TRBJ2-1
CDR3aa: CATGVAANEQFF

v_gene: TRBV18
j_gene: TRBJ2-1
CDR3aa: CASSPPSRSYNEQFF

v_gene: TRBV10-3
j_gene: TRBJ2-1
CDR3aa: CAISEGGSSYNEQFF

v_gene: TRBV4-1
j_gene: TRBJ1-5
CDR3aa: CASSQDPGQKNQPQHF

v_gene: TRBV6-1
j_gene: TRBJ2-7
CDR3aa: CASSDTGGGDEQYF

v_gene: TRBV12-5
j_gene: TRBJ2-3
CDR3aa: CASGLGGLKDSLFSTDTQYF